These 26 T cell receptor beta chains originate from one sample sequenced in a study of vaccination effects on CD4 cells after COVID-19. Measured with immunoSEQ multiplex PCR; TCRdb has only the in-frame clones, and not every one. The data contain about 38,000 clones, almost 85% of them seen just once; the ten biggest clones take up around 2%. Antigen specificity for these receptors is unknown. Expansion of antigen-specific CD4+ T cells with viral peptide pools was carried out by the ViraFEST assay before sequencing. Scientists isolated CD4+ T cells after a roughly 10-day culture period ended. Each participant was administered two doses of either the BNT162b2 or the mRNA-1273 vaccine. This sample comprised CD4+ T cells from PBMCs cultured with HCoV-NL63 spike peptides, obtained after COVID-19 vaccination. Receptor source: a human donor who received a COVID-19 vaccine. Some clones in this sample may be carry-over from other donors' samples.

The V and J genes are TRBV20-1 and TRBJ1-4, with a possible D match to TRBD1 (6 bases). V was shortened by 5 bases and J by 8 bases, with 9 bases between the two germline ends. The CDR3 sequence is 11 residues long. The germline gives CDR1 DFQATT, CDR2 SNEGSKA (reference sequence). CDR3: CSARRGEKLFF. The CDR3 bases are TGCAGTGCTCGGAGGGGGGAAAAACTGTTTTTT.

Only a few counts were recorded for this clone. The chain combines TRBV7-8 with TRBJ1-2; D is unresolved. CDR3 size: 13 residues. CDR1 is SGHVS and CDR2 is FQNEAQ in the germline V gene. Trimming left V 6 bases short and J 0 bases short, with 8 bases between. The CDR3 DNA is TGTGCCAGCAGTACTTCAGCTAACTATGGCTACACCTTC. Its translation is CASSTSANYGYTF.

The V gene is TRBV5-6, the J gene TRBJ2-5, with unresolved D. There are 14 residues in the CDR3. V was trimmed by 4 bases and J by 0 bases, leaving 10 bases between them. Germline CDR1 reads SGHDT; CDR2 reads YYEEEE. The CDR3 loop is CASSPMGYQETQYF. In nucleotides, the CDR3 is TGTGCCAGCAGCCCCATGGGGTACCAAGAGACCCAGTACTTC.

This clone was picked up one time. This CDR3 reads CASSQGRASTDTQYF. CDR3 DNA sequence: TGTGCCAGCAGCCAAGGCAGGGCTAGCACAGATACGCAGTATTTT. This chain links TRBV14 with TRBJ2-3, with a possible D match to TRBD1 (5 bases). Trimming removed 1 base from V and 0 bases from J, with 8 bases in between. CDR3 length: 15 residues. CDR1 and CDR2 (germline): SGHDN, FVKESK.

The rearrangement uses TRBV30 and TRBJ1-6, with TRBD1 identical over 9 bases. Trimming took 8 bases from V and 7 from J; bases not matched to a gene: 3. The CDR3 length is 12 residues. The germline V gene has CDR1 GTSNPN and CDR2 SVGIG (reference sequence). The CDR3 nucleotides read TGTGCCGGGGACAGGGAGAATTCACCCCTCCACTTT. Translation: CAGDRENSPLHF.

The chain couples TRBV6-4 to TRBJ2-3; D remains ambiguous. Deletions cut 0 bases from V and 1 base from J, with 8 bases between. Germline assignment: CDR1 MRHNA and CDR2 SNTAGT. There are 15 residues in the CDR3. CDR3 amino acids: CASSDSWARTDTQYF. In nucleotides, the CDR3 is TGTGCCAGCAGTGACTCGTGGGCTCGCACAGATACGCAGTATTTT.

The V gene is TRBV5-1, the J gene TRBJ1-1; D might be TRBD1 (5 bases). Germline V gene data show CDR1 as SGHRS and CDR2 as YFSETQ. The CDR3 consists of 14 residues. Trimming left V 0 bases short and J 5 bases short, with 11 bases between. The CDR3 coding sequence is TGCGCCAGCAGCTTGGTGGTCAAGGGGACTGAAGCTTTCTTT. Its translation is CASSLVVKGTEAFF.

CDR3: CASRSSGANVLTF. CDR3 bases: TGTGCCAGCAGGAGCTCTGGGGCCAACGTCCTGACTTTC. The chain carries TRBV27 and TRBJ2-6; D call uncertain. The length of the CDR3 is 13 residues. Per the germline V gene, CDR1 is MNHEY and CDR2 is SMNVEV (reference sequence). The V gene lost 6 bases and the J gene lost 0 bases, with 3 bases spanning the gap.

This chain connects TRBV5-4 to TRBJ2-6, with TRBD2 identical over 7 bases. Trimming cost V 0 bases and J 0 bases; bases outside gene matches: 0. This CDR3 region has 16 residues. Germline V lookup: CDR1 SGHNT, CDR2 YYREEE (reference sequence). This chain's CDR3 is CASSLGGGSGANVLTF. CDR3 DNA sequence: TGTGCCAGCAGCTTGGGGGGGGGCTCTGGGGCCAACGTCCTGACTTTC.

The CDR3 DNA is TGTGCCAGCAGTACCCGGGAGGTTGAAGCTTTCTTT. Residues: CASSTREVEAFF. V gene TRBV6-6 combines with J gene TRBJ1-1; no clear D gene. The CDR3 runs 12 residues. Trimming pared 5 bases from V and 7 bases from J, leaving 11 bases between. Looked up from germline, CDR1 is MNHNY and CDR2 is SVGAGI (reference sequence).

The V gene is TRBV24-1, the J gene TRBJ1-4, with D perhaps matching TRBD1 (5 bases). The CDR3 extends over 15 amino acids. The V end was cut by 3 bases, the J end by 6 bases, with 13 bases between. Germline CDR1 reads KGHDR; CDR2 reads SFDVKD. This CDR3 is CATSDPGIGYEKLFF. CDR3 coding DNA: TGTGCCACCAGTGATCCAGGGATTGGATATGAAAAACTGTTTTTT.

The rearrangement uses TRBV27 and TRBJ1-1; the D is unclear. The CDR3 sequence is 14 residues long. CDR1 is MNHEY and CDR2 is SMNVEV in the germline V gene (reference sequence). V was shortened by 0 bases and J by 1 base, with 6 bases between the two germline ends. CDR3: CASSLSIPNTEAFF. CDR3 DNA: TGTGCCAGCAGTTTATCGATACCGAACACTGAAGCTTTCTTT.

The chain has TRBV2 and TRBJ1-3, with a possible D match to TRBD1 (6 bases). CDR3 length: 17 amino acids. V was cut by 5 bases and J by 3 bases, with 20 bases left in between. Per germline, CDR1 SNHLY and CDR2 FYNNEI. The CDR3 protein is CASSPDRSGPYGNTIYF. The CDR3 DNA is TGTGCCAGCAGTCCGGACAGATCAGGGCCCTATGGAAACACCATATATTTT.

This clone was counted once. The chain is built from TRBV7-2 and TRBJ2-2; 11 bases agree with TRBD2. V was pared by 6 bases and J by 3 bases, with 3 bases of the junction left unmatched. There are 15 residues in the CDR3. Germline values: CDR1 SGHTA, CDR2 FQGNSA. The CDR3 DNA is TGTGCCAGCAGGGGTAGCGGGGGGGACACCGGGGAGCTGTTTTTT. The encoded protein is CASRGSGGDTGELFF.

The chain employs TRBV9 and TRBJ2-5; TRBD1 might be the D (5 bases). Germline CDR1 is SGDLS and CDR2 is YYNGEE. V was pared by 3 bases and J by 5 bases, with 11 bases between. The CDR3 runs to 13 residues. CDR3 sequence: CASSATVPETQYF. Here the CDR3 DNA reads TGTGCCAGCAGCGCGACAGTTCCCGAGACCCAGTACTTC.

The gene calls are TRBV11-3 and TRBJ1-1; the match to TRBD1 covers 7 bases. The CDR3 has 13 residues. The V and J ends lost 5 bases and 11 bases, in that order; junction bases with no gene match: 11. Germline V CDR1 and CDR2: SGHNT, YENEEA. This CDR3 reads CASSARDSGDAFF. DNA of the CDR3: TGTGCCAGCAGCGCTCGGGACAGTGGTGACGCTTTCTTT.

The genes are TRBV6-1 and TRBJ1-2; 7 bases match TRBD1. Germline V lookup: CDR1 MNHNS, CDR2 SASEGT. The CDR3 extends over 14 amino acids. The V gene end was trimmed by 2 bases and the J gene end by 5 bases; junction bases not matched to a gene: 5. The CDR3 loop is CASSENGQEYGYTF. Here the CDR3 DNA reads TGTGCCAGCAGTGAAAACGGACAGGAATATGGCTACACCTTC.

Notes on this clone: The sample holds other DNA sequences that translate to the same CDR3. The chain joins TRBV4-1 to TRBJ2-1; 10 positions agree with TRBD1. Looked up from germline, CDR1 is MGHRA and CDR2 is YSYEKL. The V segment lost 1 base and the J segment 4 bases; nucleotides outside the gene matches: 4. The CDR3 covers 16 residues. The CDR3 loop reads CASSQAPGQGYNEQFF. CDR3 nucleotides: TGCGCCAGCAGCCAAGCCCCGGGACAGGGGTACAATGAGCAGTTCTTC.

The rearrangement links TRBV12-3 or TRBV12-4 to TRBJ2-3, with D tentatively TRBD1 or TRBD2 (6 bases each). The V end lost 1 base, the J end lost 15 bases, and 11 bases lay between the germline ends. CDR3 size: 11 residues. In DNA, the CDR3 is TGTGCCAGCAGTTTAGAGGCGGGACAATATTTT. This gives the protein CASSLEAGQYF.

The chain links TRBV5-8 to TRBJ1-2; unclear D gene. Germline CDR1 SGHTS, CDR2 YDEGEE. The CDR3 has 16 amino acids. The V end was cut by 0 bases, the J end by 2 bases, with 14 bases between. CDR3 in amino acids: CASSLGSGRSNYGYTF. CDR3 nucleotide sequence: TGTGCCAGCAGCTTGGGTTCTGGCAGATCCAACTATGGCTACACCTTC. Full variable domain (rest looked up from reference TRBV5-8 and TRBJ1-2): EAGVTQSPTHLIKTRGQQATLRCSPISGHTSVYWYQQALGLGLQFLLWYDEGEERNRGNFPPRFSGRQFPNYSSELNVNALELEDSALYLCASSLGSGRSNYGYTFGSGTRLTVV.

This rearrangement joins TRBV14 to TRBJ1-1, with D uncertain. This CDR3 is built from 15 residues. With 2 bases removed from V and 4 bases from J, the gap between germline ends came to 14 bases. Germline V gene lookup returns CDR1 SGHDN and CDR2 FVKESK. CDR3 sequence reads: CASSQSVIMGTEAFF. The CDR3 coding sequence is TGTGCCAGCAGCCAAAGCGTGATTATGGGCACTGAAGCTTTCTTT.

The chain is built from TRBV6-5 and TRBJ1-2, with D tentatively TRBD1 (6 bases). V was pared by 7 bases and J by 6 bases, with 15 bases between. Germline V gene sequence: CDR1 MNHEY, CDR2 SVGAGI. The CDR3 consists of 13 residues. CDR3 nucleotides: TGTGCCAGCACCCTACAGGGTTTCGATGGCTACACCTTC. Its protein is CASTLQGFDGYTF.

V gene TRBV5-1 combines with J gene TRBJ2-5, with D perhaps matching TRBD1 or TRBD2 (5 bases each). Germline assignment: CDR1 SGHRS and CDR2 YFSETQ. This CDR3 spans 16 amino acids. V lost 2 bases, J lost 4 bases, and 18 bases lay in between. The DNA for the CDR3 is TGCGCCAGCAGCTTAGGGGCCGCCGTTGGGGGAGAGACCCAGTACTTC. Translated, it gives CASSLGAAVGGETQYF.

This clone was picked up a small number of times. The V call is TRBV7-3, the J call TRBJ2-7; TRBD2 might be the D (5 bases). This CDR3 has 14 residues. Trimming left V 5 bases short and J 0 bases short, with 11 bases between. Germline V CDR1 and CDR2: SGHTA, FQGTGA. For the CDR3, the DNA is TGTGCCAGCAGCAACCCGGACTGCTCCTACGAGCAGTACGTC. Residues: CASSNPDCSYEQYV.

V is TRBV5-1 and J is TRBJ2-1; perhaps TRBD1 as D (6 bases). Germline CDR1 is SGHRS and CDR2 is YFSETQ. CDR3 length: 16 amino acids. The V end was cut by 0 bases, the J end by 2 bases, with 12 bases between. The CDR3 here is CASSLAGDMPYNEQFF. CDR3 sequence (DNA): TGCGCCAGCAGCTTGGCCGGGGACATGCCCTACAATGAGCAGTTCTTC.

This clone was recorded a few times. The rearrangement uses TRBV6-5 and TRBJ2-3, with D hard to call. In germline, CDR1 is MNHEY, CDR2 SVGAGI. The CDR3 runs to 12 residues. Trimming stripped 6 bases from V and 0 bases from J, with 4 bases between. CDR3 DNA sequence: TGTGCCAGCAGGACTAGCACAGATACGCAGTATTTT. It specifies CASRTSTDTQYF.